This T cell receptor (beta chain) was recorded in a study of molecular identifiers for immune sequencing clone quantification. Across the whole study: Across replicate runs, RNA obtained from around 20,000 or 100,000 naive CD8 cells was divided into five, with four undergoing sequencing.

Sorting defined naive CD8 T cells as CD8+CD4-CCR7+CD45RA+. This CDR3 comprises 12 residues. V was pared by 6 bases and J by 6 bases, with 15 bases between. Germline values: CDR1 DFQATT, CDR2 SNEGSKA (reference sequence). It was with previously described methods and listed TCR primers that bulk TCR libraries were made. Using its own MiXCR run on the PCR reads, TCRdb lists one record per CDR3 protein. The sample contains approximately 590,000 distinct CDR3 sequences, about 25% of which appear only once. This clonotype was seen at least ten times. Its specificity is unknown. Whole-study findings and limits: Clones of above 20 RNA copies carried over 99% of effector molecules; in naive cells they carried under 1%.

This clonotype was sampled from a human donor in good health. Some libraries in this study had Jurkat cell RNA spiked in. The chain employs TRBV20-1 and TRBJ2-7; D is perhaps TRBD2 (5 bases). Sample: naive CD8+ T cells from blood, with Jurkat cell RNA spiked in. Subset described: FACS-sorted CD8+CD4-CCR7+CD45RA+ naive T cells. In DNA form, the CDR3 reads TGCAGTGCACGACCGTCGGGGAGCGAGCAGTACTTC. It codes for CSARPSGSEQYF.